Each of the 21 T cell receptor beta chains below was sequenced from the same sample in a study of vaccination and CD4 T cells after COVID-19. Once obtained from cultured CD4+ T cells, the DNA was sequenced using the Oncomine TCR Beta short-read assay. TCRdb independently ran MiXCR on the PCR reads; one entry per CDR3 protein. In the table there are about 12,000 distinct CDR3 sequences, roughly 29% of which are singletons. Treatment noted: 10-day PBMC culture with coronavirus spike peptide pools or control peptides (ViraFEST assay). For these TCRs, the target antigens are not known. This sample comprised CD4+ T cells from blood, cultured in vitro, obtained after SARS-CoV-2 vaccination. Source of these receptors: a human donor who had recovered from COVID-19.

The rearrangement links TRBV4-3 to TRBJ2-7; 8 nucleotides agree with TRBD1. The V and J ends lost 1 base and 1 base, in that order; junction bases with no gene match: 6. Germline V gene sequence: CDR1 LGHNA, CDR2 YSLEER. The CDR3 contains 16 residues. CDR3 bases: TGCGCCAGCAGCCAAGCTGAGACAGGGGCATCCTACGAGCAGTACTTC. Amino acids: CASSQAETGASYEQYF.

The DNA of the CDR3 is TGTGCCAGCAGCTTAGGAGGGACTAGCGGGAACTATTATGGGCAGTTCTTC. Residues: CASSLGGTSGNYYGQFF. The V gene is TRBV7-2, the J gene TRBJ2-1; 13 bases map to TRBD2. The CDR3 runs to 17 residues. The junction had 12 bases not matched to a gene; V was cut back by 1 base and J by 12 bases. CDR1 SGHTA and CDR2 FQGNSA come from the germline V gene. The full variable domain, in which reference TRBV7-2 and TRBJ2-1 provide the parts outside the CDR3, is GAGVSQSPSNKVTEKGKDVELRCDPISGHTALYWYRQSLGQGLEFLIYFQGNSAPDKSGLPSDRFSAERTGGSVSTLTIQRTQQEDSAVYLCASSLGGTSGNYYGQFFGPGTRLTVL.

The chain recombines TRBV12-3 or TRBV12-4 with TRBJ1-3, with D unresolved. V lost 4 bases and J lost 1, with 8 bases in between. This CDR3 region has 14 residues. CDR3 nucleotide sequence: TGTGCCAGCAGTTCGACGGATTCTGGAAACACCATATATTTT. Translation: CASSSTDSGNTIYF.

The CDR3 DNA follows: TGTGCCAGCAGCCAAGCGGGATCCCCGGGGACCCAGTACTTC. Its translation: CASSQAGSPGTQYF. This chain links TRBV14 with TRBJ2-5; D perhaps matches TRBD2 (5 bases). V lost 1 base and J 7 bases, leaving 13 bases between the germline ends. Germline loops: CDR1 SGHDN, CDR2 FVKESK. There are 14 residues in the CDR3.

This chain joins TRBV29-1 and TRBJ2-3, with 8 bases matching TRBD2. The ends lost 4 bases at V and 0 bases at J; junction bases unmatched: 6. The CDR3 sequence is 15 residues long. Germline V CDR1 and CDR2: SQVTM, ANQGSEA. The DNA for the CDR3 is TGCAGCGTTGTAAAAGCGGGGGATAGCACAGATACGCAGTATTTT. Translating gives CSVVKAGDSTDTQYF.

V usage is TRBV20-1 and J usage is TRBJ2-3; D possibly corresponds to TRBD2 (7 bases). Trimming took off 0 bases at V and 5 bases at J, with 18 bases between the two ends. The CDR3 is 16 residues long. CDR1 is DFQATT and CDR2 is SNEGSKA in the germline V gene (reference sequence). This CDR3 reads CSARDLEEGGGDTQYF. For the CDR3, the DNA is TGCAGTGCTAGAGATCTCGAAGAGGGAGGGGGAGATACGCAGTATTTT.

The rearrangement joins TRBV6-2 or TRBV6-3 to TRBJ2-2; D remains ambiguous. The CDR3 length is 11 residues. Per germline, CDR1 MNHEY and CDR2 SVGEGT. Trimming pared 5 bases from V and 6 bases from J, leaving 4 bases between. The CDR3 DNA reads as TGTGCCAGCAGTCGACCCGGGGAGCTGTTTTTT. Translated, it gives CASSRPGELFF.

The rearrangement joins TRBV7-2 to TRBJ2-1; 9 nucleotides line up with TRBD2. The CDR3 runs to 14 residues. The V and J ends lost 2 bases and 8 bases, in that order; junction bases with no gene match: 4. From germline, CDR1 is SGHTA and CDR2 FQGNSA. CDR3 region: CASSLSGRIDEQFF. The CDR3 bases are TGTGCCAGCAGCTTAAGCGGGAGGATCGATGAGCAGTTCTTC.

The V gene is TRBV20-1, the J gene TRBJ2-2; 12 bases fit TRBD2. CDR3 length: 15 amino acids. CDR1 and CDR2 (germline): DFQATT, SNEGSKA (reference sequence). Unmatched junction bases numbered 4, after V lost 2 bases and J lost 6 bases. The CDR3 protein is CSARLAGGYAGELFF. DNA for the CDR3: TGCAGTGCTAGACTAGCGGGAGGGTACGCCGGGGAGCTGTTTTTT.

This clonotype was seen a few times. The rearrangement uses TRBV20-1 and TRBJ1-4, with a possible D match to TRBD1 (5 bases). Trimming took off 0 bases at V and 1 base at J, with 15 bases between the two ends. The germline V gene encodes CDR1 DFQATT and CDR2 SNEGSKA (reference sequence). The CDR3 loop spans 17 amino acids. CDR3 nucleotide sequence: TGCAGTGCTAGAGATGGAAGGGGTTTCGGAACTAATGAAAAACTGTTTTTT. Translated, it gives CSARDGRGFGTNEKLFF.

The J gene is TRBJ1-2, the V gene TRBV6-2 or TRBV6-3; D is undetermined. CDR3 length: 13 amino acids. The V gene lost 6 bases and the J gene lost 5 bases, with 13 bases spanning the gap. CDR1 is MNHEY, CDR2 SVGEGT, per germline. The CDR3 is CASSRGVWYGYTF. Written as DNA, the CDR3 is TGTGCCAGCAGCCGTGGGGTGTGGTATGGCTACACCTTC.

The chain joins TRBV6-5 to TRBJ2-7; a weak D match, TRBD1 (5 bases). Per germline, CDR1 MNHEY and CDR2 SVGAGI. V lost 0 bases and J 2 bases, leaving 23 bases between the germline ends. This CDR3 spans 19 amino acids. Here the CDR3 reads CASSYSSRVWGRIAYEQYF. CDR3 in DNA: TGTGCCAGCAGTTACTCGAGCCGGGTTTGGGGCCGGATCGCCTACGAGCAGTACTTC.

The genes are TRBV11-2 and TRBJ2-7; TRBD1 matches at 7 bases. CDR1 is SGHAT and CDR2 is FQNNGV in the germline V gene. The CDR3 extends over 14 amino acids. Losses at the gene ends were 5 bases for V and 2 bases for J; bases not matched to a gene: 6. CDR3 coding DNA: TGTGCCAGCAGCACGCACAGGGGACCCTACGAGCAGTACTTC. Amino acid sequence: CASSTHRGPYEQYF.

The chain carries TRBV5-6 and TRBJ2-7; 8 bases line up with TRBD1. The CDR3 has 15 amino acids. V gave up 4 bases and J gave up 3 bases; unmatched junction bases: 9. Germline V gives CDR1 SGHDT, CDR2 YYEEEE. The CDR3 reads CASSAPDRGLYEQYF. CDR3 sequence (DNA): TGTGCCAGCAGCGCCCCTGACAGGGGCCTCTACGAGCAGTACTTC.

This clonotype has a handful of counts. The rearrangement joins TRBV6-2 or TRBV6-3 to TRBJ2-1; 9 nucleotides match TRBD1. The ends lost 8 bases at V and 4 bases at J; junction bases unmatched: 6. From germline, CDR1 is MNHEY and CDR2 SVGEGT. There are 14 residues in the CDR3. The CDR3 loop is CASRRDRVYNEQFF. CDR3 DNA sequence: TGTGCCAGCCGCCGGGACAGGGTGTACAATGAGCAGTTCTTC.

The CDR3, as DNA: TGCAGTGCTAGAGATCGCGAGGCTAAGCAGTTCTTC. Its protein is CSARDREAKQFF. This chain connects TRBV20-1 to TRBJ2-1; D is unclear. V was pared by 0 bases and J by 11 bases, with 11 bases between. The CDR3 has 12 amino acids. CDR1 and CDR2 from the germline V gene are DFQATT and SNEGSKA (reference sequence).

By proportion, this clonotype is medium-sized (0.01 to 0.1%). The gene calls are TRBV19 and TRBJ2-2; the D gene is possibly TRBD1 (5 bases). The length of the CDR3 is 14 residues. In germline, CDR1 is LNHDA, CDR2 SQIVND (reference sequence). The ends were cut back, 5 bases at V and 4 bases at J, with 11 bases in the middle. The CDR3 bases are TGTGCCAGTAGTTTACGACAGCCCACCGGGGAGCTGTTTTTT. This codes for CASSLRQPTGELFF.

A few counts support this clonotype. The chain employs TRBV20-1 and TRBJ1-6; D remains ambiguous. The CDR3 extends over 12 amino acids. Germline CDR1 reads DFQATT; CDR2 reads SNEGSKA (reference sequence). Trimming took off 6 bases at V and 12 bases at J, with 15 bases between the two ends. This chain's CDR3 is CSAYTGVQPLHF. As DNA, the CDR3 is TGCAGTGCGTATACTGGGGTACAACCCCTCCACTTT.

This clonotype was seen more than once but under ten times. The chain is built from TRBV2 and TRBJ1-2, with D perhaps TRBD1 (6 bases). The CDR3 extends over 14 amino acids. The V end was cut by 5 bases, the J end by 5 bases, with 15 bases between. Per germline, CDR1 SNHLY and CDR2 FYNNEI. CDR3 sequence reads: CASSPIGGPYGYTF. Here the CDR3 DNA reads TGTGCCAGCAGTCCAATCGGGGGGCCGTATGGCTACACCTTC.

Only a few counts were recorded for this clonotype. The rearrangement uses TRBV6-1 and TRBJ2-7; a possible D gene is TRBD1 (5 bases). This CDR3 is built from 13 residues. Between the trimmed V and J ends, which lost 6 bases and 4 bases, there was a span of 13 bases. Germline V CDR1 and CDR2: MNHNS, SASEGT. DNA of the CDR3: TGTGCCAGCAGCGCCGGACAACAGTACGAGCAGTACTTC. This encodes CASSAGQQYEQYF.

This sequence joins TRBV20-1 and TRBJ2-3; no clear D gene. This CDR3 has 13 residues. Germline V gene sequence: CDR1 DFQATT, CDR2 SNEGSKA (reference sequence). Trimming removed 3 bases at V and 1 base at J, with 8 bases between. The CDR3 region is CSARSPGTDTQYF. The CDR3 DNA sequence: TGCAGTGCTAGGTCCCCAGGCACAGATACGCAGTATTTT.